A selection of T cell receptor beta chains follows, all from one sample in a study of brain metastases from non-small cell lung cancer. Assay: immunoSEQ multiplex PCR; the TCRdb copy retains only in-frame clones and omits some. Here the sample spans 4,900 or so clones, about 80% being singletons. Sequenced: primary lung tumor tissue. These receptors all come from a donor aged 40 or older with non-small cell lung cancer. Both conserved end residues are part of each CDR3. The D gene is left open where the match is weak. Expanded clones get a size class; other rows say once, few or many, or leave the size out.

>TRBV7-8|TRBD2|TRBJ2-1|NA
TGTGCCAGCAGCTTAGATGGCGGGGGTATAAATGAGCAGTTCTTC
CASSLDGGGINEQFF
>TRBV24-1|NA|TRBJ2-2|once
TGTGCCACCACCCGGGGGCTTGGCGGGGAGCTGTTTTTT
CATTRGLGGELFF
>TRBV29-1|TRBD1|TRBJ2-1|NA
TGCAGCGTGGACTACAGGGGGCAAGGGGACAATGAGCAGTTCTTC
CSVDYRGQGDNEQFF
>TRBV6-2/TRBV6-3|TRBD2|TRBJ2-1|few
TGTGCCAGCAGTCAGACTAGCCCTATCTTTAATGAGCAGTTCTTC
CASSQTSPIFNEQFF
>TRBV3-1/TRBV3-2|NA|TRBJ2-1|once
TGTGCCAGCAGCCAAGGGACAACCTCGGAAGATGAGCAGTTCTTC
CASSQGTTSEDEQFF
>TRBV6-6|NA|TRBJ1-5|NA
TGTGCCAGCAACGGAGGGGATCAGCCCCAGCATTTT
CASNGGDQPQHF
>TRBV4-1|NA|TRBJ2-2|NA
TGCGCCAGCAGCCAAGCGCCTGTCACCGGGGAGCTGTTTTTT
CASSQAPVTGELFF
>TRBV11-2|NA|TRBJ1-1|NA
TGTGCCAGCAGCTTATACCCTTCGGGGTCTGAAGCTTTCTTT
CASSLYPSGSEAFF
>TRBV6-5|NA|TRBJ1-4|NA
NA
CASSSSGAQNEKLFF
>TRBV3-1/TRBV3-2|NA|TRBJ2-7|NA
TGTGCCAGCAGCGGGTACTCCTACGAGCAGTACTTC
CASSGYSYEQYF
>TRBV7-2|NA|TRBJ2-3|NA
TGTGCCAGCAACCTGGACAGCGATAGCAATCAGCCCCAGTATTTT
CASNLDSDSNQPQYF
>TRBV11-3|TRBD2|TRBJ2-2|NA
TGTGCCAGCAGCCCGGGGGGAACGGCGAACACCGGGGAGCTGTTTTTT
CASSPGGTANTGELFF
>TRBV2|TRBD1|TRBJ2-3|NA
TGTGCCAGCAAGGTTGGACAGGCCCCAGATACGCAGTATTTT
CASKVGQAPDTQYF
>TRBV7-2|NA|TRBJ1-2|NA
TGTGCCAGCAGCTTGAGACAGGCTGGCGGCTACACCTTC
CASSLRQAGGYTF